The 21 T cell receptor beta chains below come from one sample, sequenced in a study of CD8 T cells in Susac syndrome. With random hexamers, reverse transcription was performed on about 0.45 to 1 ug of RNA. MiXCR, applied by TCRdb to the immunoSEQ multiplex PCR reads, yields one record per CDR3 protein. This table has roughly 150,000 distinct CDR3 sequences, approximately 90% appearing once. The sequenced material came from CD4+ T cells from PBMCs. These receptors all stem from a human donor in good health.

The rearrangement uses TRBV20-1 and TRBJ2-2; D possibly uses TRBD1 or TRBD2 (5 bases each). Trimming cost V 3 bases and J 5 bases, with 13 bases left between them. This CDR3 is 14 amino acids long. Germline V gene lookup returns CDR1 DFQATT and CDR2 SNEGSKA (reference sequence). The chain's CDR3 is CSARGPRGTGELFF. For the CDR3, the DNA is TGCAGTGCTAGGGGGCCAAGAGGGACCGGGGAGCTGTTTTTT.

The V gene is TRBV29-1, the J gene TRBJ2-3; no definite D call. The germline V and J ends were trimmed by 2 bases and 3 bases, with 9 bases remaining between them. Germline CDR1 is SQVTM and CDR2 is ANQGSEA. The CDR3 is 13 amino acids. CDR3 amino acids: CSVEPRLTDTQYF. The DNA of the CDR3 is TGCAGCGTTGAACCCCGGTTGACAGATACGCAGTATTTT.

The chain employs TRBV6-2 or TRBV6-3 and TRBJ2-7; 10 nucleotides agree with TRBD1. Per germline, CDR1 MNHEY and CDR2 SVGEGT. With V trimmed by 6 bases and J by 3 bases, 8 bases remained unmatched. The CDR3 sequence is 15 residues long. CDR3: CASSLGTGAFYEQYF. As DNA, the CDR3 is TGTGCCAGCAGCCTTGGGACAGGGGCATTCTACGAGCAGTACTTC.

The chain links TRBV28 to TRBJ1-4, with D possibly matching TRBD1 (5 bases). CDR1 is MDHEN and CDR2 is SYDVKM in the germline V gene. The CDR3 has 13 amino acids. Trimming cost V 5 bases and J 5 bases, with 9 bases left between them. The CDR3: CASSPGLNEKLFF. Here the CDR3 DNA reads TGTGCCAGCAGTCCGGGACTGAATGAAAAACTGTTTTTT.

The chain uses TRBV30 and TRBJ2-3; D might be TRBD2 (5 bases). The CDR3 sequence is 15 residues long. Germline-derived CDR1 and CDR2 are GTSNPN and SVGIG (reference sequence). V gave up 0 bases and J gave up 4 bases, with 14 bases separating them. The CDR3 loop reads CAWSVPLRGADTQYF. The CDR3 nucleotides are TGTGCCTGGAGTGTACCGTTACGGGGAGCAGATACGCAGTATTTT.

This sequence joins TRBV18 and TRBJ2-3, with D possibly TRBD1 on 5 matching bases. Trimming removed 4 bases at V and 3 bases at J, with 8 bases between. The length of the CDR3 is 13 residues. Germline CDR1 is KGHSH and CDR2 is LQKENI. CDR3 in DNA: TGTGCCAGCTCACTGGACATTACAGATACGCAGTATTTT. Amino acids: CASSLDITDTQYF.

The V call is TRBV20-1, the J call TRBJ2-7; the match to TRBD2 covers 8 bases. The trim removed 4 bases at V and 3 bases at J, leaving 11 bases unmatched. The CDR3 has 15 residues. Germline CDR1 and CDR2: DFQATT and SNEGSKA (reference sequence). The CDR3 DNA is TGCAGTGCTACTAGCGGGTTATCACCGAACTACGAGCAGTACTTC. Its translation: CSATSGLSPNYEQYF.

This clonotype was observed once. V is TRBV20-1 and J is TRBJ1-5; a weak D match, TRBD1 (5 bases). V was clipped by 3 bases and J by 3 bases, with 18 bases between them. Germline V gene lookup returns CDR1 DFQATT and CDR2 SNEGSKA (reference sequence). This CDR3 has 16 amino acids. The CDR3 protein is CSASFRQGALNQPQHF. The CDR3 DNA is TGCAGTGCTAGCTTCAGACAAGGGGCCCTCAATCAGCCCCAGCATTTT.

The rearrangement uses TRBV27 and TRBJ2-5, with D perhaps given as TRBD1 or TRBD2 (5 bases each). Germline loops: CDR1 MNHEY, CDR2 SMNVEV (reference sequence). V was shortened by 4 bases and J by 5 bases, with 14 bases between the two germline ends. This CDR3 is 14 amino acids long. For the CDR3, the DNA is TGTGCCAGCAGTTCTGGGGGTTGGGCGGAGACCCAGTACTTC. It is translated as CASSSGGWAETQYF.

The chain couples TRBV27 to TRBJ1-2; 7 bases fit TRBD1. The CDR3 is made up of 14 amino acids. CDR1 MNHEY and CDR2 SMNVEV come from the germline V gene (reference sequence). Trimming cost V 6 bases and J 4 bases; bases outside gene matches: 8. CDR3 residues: CASSRQGRGYGYTF. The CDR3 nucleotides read TGTGCCAGCAGCCGACAGGGTCGGGGCTATGGCTACACCTTC.

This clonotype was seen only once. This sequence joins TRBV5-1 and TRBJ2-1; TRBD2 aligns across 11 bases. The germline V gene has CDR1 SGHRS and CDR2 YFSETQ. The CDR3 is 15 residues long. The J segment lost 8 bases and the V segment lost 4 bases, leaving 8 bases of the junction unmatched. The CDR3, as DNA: TGCGCCAGCAGCCTGGGACTAGCGGACCTCGATGAGCAGTTCTTC. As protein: CASSLGLADLDEQFF.

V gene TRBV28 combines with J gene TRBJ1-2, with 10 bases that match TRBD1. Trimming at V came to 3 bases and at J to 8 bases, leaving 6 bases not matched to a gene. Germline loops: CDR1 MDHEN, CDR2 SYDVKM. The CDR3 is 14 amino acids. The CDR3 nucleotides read TGTGCCAGCAGTTTGGGGGACAGGGGATTGGGCTACACCTTC. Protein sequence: CASSLGDRGLGYTF.

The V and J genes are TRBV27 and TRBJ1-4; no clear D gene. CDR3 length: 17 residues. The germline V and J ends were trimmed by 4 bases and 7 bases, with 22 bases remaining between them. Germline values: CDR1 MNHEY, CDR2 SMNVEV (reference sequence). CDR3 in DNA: TGTGCCAGCAGTTACTATGGACTTGCCGTATCAGGTGAAAAACTGTTTTTT. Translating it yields CASSYYGLAVSGEKLFF. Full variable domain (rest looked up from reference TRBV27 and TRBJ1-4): EAQVTQNPRYLITVTGKKLTVTCSQNMNHEYMSWYRQDPGLGLRQIYYSMNVEVTDKGDVPEGYKVSRKEKRNFPLILESPSPNQTSLYFCASSYYGLAVSGEKLFFGSGTQLSVL.

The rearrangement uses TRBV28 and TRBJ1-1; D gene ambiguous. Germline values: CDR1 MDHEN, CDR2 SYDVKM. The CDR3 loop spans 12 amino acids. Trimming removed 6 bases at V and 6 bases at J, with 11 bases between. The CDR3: CASRGSGAEAFF. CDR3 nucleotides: TGTGCCAGCAGGGGGTCCGGGGCTGAAGCTTTCTTT.

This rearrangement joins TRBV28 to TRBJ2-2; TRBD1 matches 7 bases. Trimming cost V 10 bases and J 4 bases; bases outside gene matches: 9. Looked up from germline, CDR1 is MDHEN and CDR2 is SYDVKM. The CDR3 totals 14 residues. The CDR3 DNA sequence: TGTGCCACCCTCGGGACAGACCCCACCGGGGAGCTGTTTTTT. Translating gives CATLGTDPTGELFF. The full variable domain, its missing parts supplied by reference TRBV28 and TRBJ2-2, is DVKVTQSSRYLVKRTGEKVFLECVQDMDHENMFWYRQDPGLGLRLIYFSYDVKMKEKGDIPEGYSVSREKKERFSLILESASTNQTSMYLCATLGTDPTGELFFGEGSRLTVL.

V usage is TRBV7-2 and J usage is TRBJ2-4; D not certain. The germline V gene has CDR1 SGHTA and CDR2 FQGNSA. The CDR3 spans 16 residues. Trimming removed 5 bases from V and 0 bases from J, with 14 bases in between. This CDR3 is CASSLSPVVAKNIQYF. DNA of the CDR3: TGTGCCAGCAGCCTATCCCCAGTCGTAGCCAAAAACATTCAGTACTTC.

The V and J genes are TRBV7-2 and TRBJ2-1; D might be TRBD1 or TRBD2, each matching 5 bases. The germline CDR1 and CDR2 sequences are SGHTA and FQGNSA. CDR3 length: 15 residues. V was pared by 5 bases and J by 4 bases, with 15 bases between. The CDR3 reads CASSSAGTAYNEQFF. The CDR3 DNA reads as TGTGCCAGCAGCAGCGCCGGGACGGCTTACAATGAGCAGTTCTTC.

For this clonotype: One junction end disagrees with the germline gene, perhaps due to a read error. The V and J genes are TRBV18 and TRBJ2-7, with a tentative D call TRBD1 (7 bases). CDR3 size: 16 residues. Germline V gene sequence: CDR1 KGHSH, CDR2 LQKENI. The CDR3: CASSPRGGTVVYEQYF. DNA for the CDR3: TGTGCCAGCTCGCCACGCGGAGGGACAGTCGTCTACGAGCAGTACTTC.

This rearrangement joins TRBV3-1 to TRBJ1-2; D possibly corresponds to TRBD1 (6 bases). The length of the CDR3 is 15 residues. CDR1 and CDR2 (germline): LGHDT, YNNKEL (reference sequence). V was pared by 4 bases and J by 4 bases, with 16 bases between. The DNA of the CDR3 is TGTGCCAGCAGCCCTCGTGGAGGGGGATTCTATGGCTACACCTTC. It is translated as CASSPRGGGFYGYTF.

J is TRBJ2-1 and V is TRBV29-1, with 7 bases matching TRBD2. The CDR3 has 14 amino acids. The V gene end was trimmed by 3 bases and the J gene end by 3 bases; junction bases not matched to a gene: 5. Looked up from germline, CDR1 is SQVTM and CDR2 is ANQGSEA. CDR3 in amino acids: CSVDVASGYNEQFF. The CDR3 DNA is TGCAGCGTTGACGTGGCTAGCGGCTACAATGAGCAGTTCTTC.

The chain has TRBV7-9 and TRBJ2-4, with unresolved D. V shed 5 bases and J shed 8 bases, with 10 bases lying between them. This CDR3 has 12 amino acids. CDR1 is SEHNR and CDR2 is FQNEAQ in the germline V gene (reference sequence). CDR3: CASSPRRDIQYF. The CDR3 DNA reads TGTGCCAGCAGCCCCCGACGGGACATTCAGTACTTC.